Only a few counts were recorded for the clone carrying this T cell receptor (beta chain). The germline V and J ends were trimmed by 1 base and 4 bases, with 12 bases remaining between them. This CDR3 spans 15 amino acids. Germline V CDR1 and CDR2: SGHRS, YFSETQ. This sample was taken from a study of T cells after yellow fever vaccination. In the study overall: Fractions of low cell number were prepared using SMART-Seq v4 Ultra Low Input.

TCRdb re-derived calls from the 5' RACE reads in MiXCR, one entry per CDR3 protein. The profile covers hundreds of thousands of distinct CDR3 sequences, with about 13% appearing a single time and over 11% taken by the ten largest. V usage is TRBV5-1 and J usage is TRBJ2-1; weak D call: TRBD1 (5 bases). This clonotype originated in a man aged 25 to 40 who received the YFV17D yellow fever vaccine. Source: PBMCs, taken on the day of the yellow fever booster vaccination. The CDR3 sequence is CASSLLGVGYNEQFF. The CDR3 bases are TGCGCCAGCAGCTTGCTAGGGGTTGGGTACAATGAGCAGTTCTTC. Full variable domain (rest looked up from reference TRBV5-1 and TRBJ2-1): KAGVTQTPRYLIKTRGQQVTLSCSPISGHRSVSWYQQTPGQGLQFLFEYFSETQRNKGNFPGRFSGRQFSNSRSEMNVSTLELGDSALYLCASSLLGVGYNEQFFGPGTRLTVL.